A single sample is the source of the 32 T cell receptor beta chains below, sequenced in a study of CD4 T cell repertoires in COVID-19. The assay was immunoSEQ multiplex PCR, and TCRdb's table has in-frame clones only and misses some. The repertoire holds some 80,000 clones, with about 80% as singletons. Source: CD4+ T cells from peripheral blood, taken after recovery from COVID-19. Source of these receptors: a human donor who had COVID-19.

This sequence joins TRBV7-6 and TRBJ2-5; 13 nucleotides match TRBD2. With 5 bases clipped from V and 1 base from J, the junction kept 4 bases outside the gene matches. Per germline, CDR1 SGHVS and CDR2 FNYEAQ. CDR3 length: 16 amino acids. CDR3 sequence (DNA): TGTGCCAGCAGCGCGGGACTAGCGGGGATCCAAGAGACCCAGTACTTC. This gives the protein CASSAGLAGIQETQYF.

The chain joins TRBV28 to TRBJ2-2; 7 bases match TRBD2. CDR1 and CDR2 from the germline V gene are MDHEN and SYDVKM. V gave up 2 bases and J gave up 5 bases; unmatched junction bases: 11. The CDR3 is 17 residues long. CDR3 DNA sequence: TGTGCCAGCAGTTTACGTAGGGCGGGAGATGGGACCGGGGAGCTGTTTTTT. This sequence encodes CASSLRRAGDGTGELFF.

The V gene is TRBV25-1, the J gene TRBJ2-1; the D gene is possibly TRBD1 (5 bases). The V end lost 2 bases, the J end lost 4 bases, and 6 bases lay between the germline ends. This CDR3 is 13 amino acids long. The V gene's germline CDR1 is MGHDK and CDR2 SYGVNS. The CDR3, as DNA: TGTGCCAGCAGTGAACAGGGATACAATGAGCAGTTCTTC. Encoded protein: CASSEQGYNEQFF.

This sequence joins TRBV6-5 and TRBJ1-6; D unresolved. In germline, CDR1 is MNHEY, CDR2 SVGAGI. Trimming cost V 5 bases and J 6 bases, with 8 bases left between them. The CDR3 contains 13 residues. The CDR3, as DNA: TGTGCCAGCAGTCTTTACATTAATTCACCCCTCCACTTT. This sequence encodes CASSLYINSPLHF.

The chain employs TRBV11-2 and TRBJ2-1; D may be TRBD1 (6 bases). The V and J ends lost 5 bases and 5 bases respectively, with 16 bases between them. This CDR3 has 15 residues. Germline-derived CDR1 and CDR2 are SGHAT and FQNNGV. The chain's CDR3 is CASSTQSTGNNEQFF. In nucleotides, the CDR3 is TGTGCCAGCAGCACCCAATCGACAGGTAACAATGAGCAGTTCTTC.

This chain joins TRBV4-2 and TRBJ1-1, with D maybe TRBD1 (5 bases). The CDR3 runs to 15 residues. With 1 base removed from V and 4 bases from J, the gap between germline ends came to 13 bases. Germline V lookup: CDR1 LGHNA, CDR2 YNFKEQ. The CDR3, as DNA: TGTGCCAGCAGCCAAGCCTGGGGCGGTGGCACTGAAGCTTTCTTT. It translates to CASSQAWGGGTEAFF.

V usage is TRBV19 and J usage is TRBJ2-2; 10 positions match TRBD1. The trim removed 9 bases at V and 2 bases at J, leaving 6 bases unmatched. This CDR3 spans 15 amino acids. CDR1 LNHDA and CDR2 SQIVND come from the germline V gene (reference sequence). CDR3 nucleotides: TGTGCCAGCAAAAGGACAGGGGGTAACACCGGGGAGCTGTTTTTT. Protein sequence: CASKRTGGNTGELFF.

The V gene is TRBV6-1, the J gene TRBJ1-3, with TRBD1 identical over 10 bases. The CDR3 contains 19 residues. V shed 4 bases, J shed 2 bases, and the junction held 14 bases outside the gene matches. CDR1 and CDR2 from the germline V gene are MNHNS and SASEGT. CDR3 protein: CASSVSSLGQGKPGNTIYF. The CDR3 nucleotides are TGTGCCAGCAGTGTTTCTTCCCTGGGACAGGGGAAACCTGGAAACACCATATATTTT.

This clone is a singleton in its sample. This chain connects TRBV9 to TRBJ2-3; 7 nucleotides line up with TRBD2. The V and J ends lost 0 bases and 4 bases, in that order; junction bases with no gene match: 11. The CDR3 is made up of 17 amino acids. Germline loops: CDR1 SGDLS, CDR2 YYNGEE. The CDR3 nucleotides read TGTGCCAGCAGCGTAGCTGGAGCGGGGTGGGAAGCAGATACGCAGTATTTT. Translated, it gives CASSVAGAGWEADTQYF.

The chain is built from TRBV2 and TRBJ2-3; D uncertain. V was shortened by 6 bases and J by 5 bases, with 6 bases between the two germline ends. The CDR3 covers 11 residues. Germline loops: CDR1 SNHLY, CDR2 FYNNEI. CDR3 region: CASSLKDTQYF. CDR3 sequence (DNA): TGTGCCAGCAGCTTGAAAGATACGCAGTATTTT.

This clone was counted only a few times. At one of its ends the junction is not consistent with the germline gene, which may arise from a read error. The V call is TRBV15, the J call TRBJ1-2; D remains unclear. Germline CDR1 LNHNV, CDR2 YYDKDF (reference sequence). This CDR3 is 15 amino acids long. CDR3 residues: CATSRAGLGGYDYTF. Written as DNA, the CDR3 is TGTGCCACCAGCAGAGCCGGATTGGGTGGGTATGACTACACCTTC.

This chain joins TRBV6-5 and TRBJ1-2; 10 positions match TRBD1. Unmatched junction bases numbered 9, after V lost 3 bases and J lost 5 bases. The CDR3 runs 16 residues. Germline CDR1 reads MNHEY; CDR2 reads SVGAGI. CDR3 bases: TGTGCCAGCAGTTATATAAGGACAGGGGGGAGTTATGGCTACACCTTC. Translated, it gives CASSYIRTGGSYGYTF.

The chain uses TRBV2 and TRBJ2-7; unclear D gene. Germline values: CDR1 SNHLY, CDR2 FYNNEI. Trimming took 8 bases from V and 4 from J, leaving 15 bases between them. This CDR3 region has 13 residues. The CDR3 DNA reads TGTGCCAGCGGGGATAGAACCAGGTACGAGCAGTACTTC. Translation gives CASGDRTRYEQYF. Variable domain in full (rest from reference TRBV2 and TRBJ2-7): EPEVTQTPSHQVTQMGQEVILRCVPISNHLYFYWYRQILGQKVEFLVSFYNNEISEKSEIFDDQFSVERPDGSNFTLKIRSTKLEDSAMYFCASGDRTRYEQYFGPGTRLTVT.

The J gene is TRBJ1-5, the V gene TRBV18; D remains unclear. This CDR3 is 13 amino acids long. Trimming removed 4 bases from V and 3 bases from J, with 7 bases in between. Germline-derived CDR1 and CDR2 are KGHSH and LQKENI. CDR3 protein: CASSLEHNQPQHF. CDR3 sequence (DNA): TGTGCCAGCTCACTCGAACACAATCAGCCCCAGCATTTT.

The chain employs TRBV4-1 and TRBJ2-1, with 7 nucleotides matching TRBD2. CDR3 length: 12 residues. Germline V gene data show CDR1 as MGHRA and CDR2 as YSYEKL. Unmatched junction bases numbered 4, after V lost 4 bases and J lost 10 bases. The CDR3 sequence: CASSLARGEQFF. Here the CDR3 DNA reads TGCGCCAGCAGCCTCGCGCGGGGGGAGCAGTTCTTC.

The chain has TRBV6-5 and TRBJ1-1; no definite D call. This CDR3 region has 15 residues. V was trimmed by 2 bases and J by 3 bases, leaving 13 bases between them. Germline V CDR1 and CDR2: MNHEY, SVGAGI. The CDR3 sequence: CASSYGTGSYTEAFF. The CDR3 nucleotides read TGTGCCAGCAGTTACGGTACGGGATCGTACACTGAAGCTTTCTTT.

This sequence joins TRBV29-1 and TRBJ1-2; D possibly corresponds to TRBD1 (6 bases). The CDR3 length is 13 residues. Germline CDR1 is SQVTM and CDR2 is ANQGSEA. The germline V and J ends were trimmed by 6 bases and 6 bases, with 17 bases remaining between them. The CDR3 DNA is TGCAGCGTCCCGGCTCGGGGGGCGAATGGCTACACCTTC. Its translation is CSVPARGANGYTF.

The chain recombines TRBV28 with TRBJ2-3; D is tentatively TRBD1 or TRBD2 (6 bases each). This CDR3 comprises 14 residues. V was cut by 4 bases and J by 5 bases, with 13 bases left in between. Germline V lookup: CDR1 MDHEN, CDR2 SYDVKM. The CDR3: CASSSTGRLDTQYF. The CDR3 DNA reads as TGTGCCAGCAGTTCTACAGGGAGGTTAGATACGCAGTATTTT.

The chain recombines TRBV3-1 (or the pseudogene TRBV3-2) with TRBJ1-2; no definite D call. This CDR3 has 11 residues. Germline CDR1 reads LGHDT; CDR2 reads YNNKEL (reference sequence). Trimming left V 6 bases short and J 5 bases short, with 7 bases between. The CDR3 loop reads CASSYYYGYTF. The CDR3 DNA sequence: TGTGCCAGCAGTTACTATTATGGCTACACCTTC.

The V gene is TRBV6-5, the J gene TRBJ1-2; D may be TRBD1 (5 bases). This CDR3 comprises 12 residues. The V end lost 6 bases, the J end lost 8 bases, and 13 bases lay between the germline ends. Germline-derived CDR1 and CDR2 are MNHEY and SVGAGI. The chain's CDR3 is CASSSGGRGYTF. CDR3 DNA: TGTGCCAGCAGCTCCGGGGGACGAGGCTACACCTTC.

The chain recombines TRBV7-6 with TRBJ2-1; TRBD2 matches at 10 bases. The CDR3 runs to 17 residues. Germline assignment: CDR1 SGHVS and CDR2 FNYEAQ. V dropped 1 base and J dropped 8; count of bases not matched to a gene: 11. CDR3 protein: CASSLGVGASGSDEQFF. The CDR3 bases are TGTGCCAGCAGCTTAGGGGTGGGGGCTAGCGGGAGTGATGAGCAGTTCTTC. The full variable domain, in which reference TRBV7-6 and TRBJ2-1 provide the parts outside the CDR3, is GAGVSQSPRYKVTKRGQDVALRCDPISGHVSLYWYRQALGQGPEFLTYFNYEAQQDKSGLPNDRFSAERPEGSISTLTIQRTEQRDSAMYRCASSLGVGASGSDEQFFGPGTRLTVL.

V is TRBV4-1 and J is TRBJ1-5; TRBD1 agrees at 7 bases. The CDR3 covers 16 residues. The germline CDR1 and CDR2 sequences are MGHRA and YSYEKL. J gave up 7 bases and V 0 bases, and 9 bases lay outside the gene matches. The CDR3 DNA reads TGCGCCAGCAGCCAAGATCTGGGACAGTACAAACAGCCCCAGCATTTT. This gives the protein CASSQDLGQYKQPQHF.

The chain carries TRBV15 and TRBJ2-7, with TRBD1 identical over 8 bases. Losses at the gene ends were 8 bases for V and 6 bases for J; bases not matched to a gene: 12. The CDR3 runs 14 residues. The germline gives CDR1 LNHNV, CDR2 YYDKDF (reference sequence). In DNA form, the CDR3 reads TGTGCCACCGAAACAGACAGGGGATACGGCGAGCAGTACTTC. It specifies CATETDRGYGEQYF.

The chain recombines TRBV18 with TRBJ2-2; TRBD1 is a possible D gene (5 bases). V was pared by 5 bases and J by 1 base, with 11 bases between. Germline V gene data show CDR1 as KGHSH and CDR2 as LQKENI. The CDR3 extends over 15 amino acids. In DNA, the CDR3 is TGTGCCAGCTCATCGAACCAGGGGAACACCGGGGAGCTGTTTTTT. This sequence encodes CASSSNQGNTGELFF.

Only a few counts were recorded for this clone. The chain joins TRBV19 to TRBJ1-5, with D possibly TRBD1 on 5 matching bases. The CDR3 length is 14 residues. V dropped 1 base and J dropped 5 bases, with 9 bases sitting between them. Germline values: CDR1 LNHDA, CDR2 SQIVND (reference sequence). The CDR3 nucleotides are TGTGCCAGTAGTATAGTCGGGGGGGATCAGCCCCAGCATTTT. This codes for CASSIVGGDQPQHF.

In its sample, this clone was seen a few times. The V gene is TRBV7-2, the J gene TRBJ1-2; possibly TRBD1 for D (5 bases). Trimming left V 5 bases short and J 7 bases short, with 26 bases between. Germline CDR1 and CDR2: SGHTA and FQGNSA. The CDR3 totals 17 residues. CDR3 protein: CASSQLGDGRGVGGYTF. In DNA form, the CDR3 reads TGTGCCAGCAGCCAGTTGGGGGACGGTCGAGGGGTTGGTGGCTACACCTTC.

The gene calls are TRBV24-1 and TRBJ2-5; D ambiguous. Germline V gene sequence: CDR1 KGHDR, CDR2 SFDVKD. Trimming took 3 bases from V and 5 from J, leaving 24 bases between them. The CDR3 runs 18 residues. The CDR3 reads CATSDPDRVREPLETQYF. Written as DNA, the CDR3 is TGTGCCACCAGTGATCCAGATAGGGTTAGGGAACCCTTGGAGACCCAGTACTTC.

The chain employs TRBV11-2 and TRBJ2-3; possible D gene TRBD1, 6 bases. The germline V gene encodes CDR1 SGHAT and CDR2 FQNNGV. V shed 1 base and J shed 2 bases, with 19 bases lying between them. The CDR3 loop spans 18 amino acids. This CDR3 is CASSLVGQGQFVTDTQYF. In DNA, the CDR3 is TGTGCCAGCAGCTTAGTGGGGCAGGGGCAGTTTGTCACAGATACGCAGTATTTT.

The chain combines TRBV5-1 with TRBJ2-5; 9 bases are a match to TRBD2. From germline, CDR1 is SGHRS and CDR2 YFSETQ. V lost 2 bases to trimming and J lost 1 base; unmatched junction nucleotides: 6. CDR3 length equals 16 residues. CDR3 sequence: CASSLSPSGAQETQYF. The CDR3 region has the DNA TGCGCCAGCAGCTTAAGTCCTAGCGGGGCCCAAGAGACCCAGTACTTC.

The chain employs TRBV10-3 and TRBJ1-1, with D possibly matching TRBD1 (5 bases). V was clipped by 7 bases and J by 1 base, with 10 bases between them. The CDR3 spans 13 residues. Germline V gene lookup returns CDR1 ENHRY and CDR2 SYGVKD. As DNA, the CDR3 is TGTGCCATCACTCTTGGACAGAACACTGAAGCTTTCTTT. Its protein is CAITLGQNTEAFF.

The V call is TRBV28, the J call TRBJ2-2; unclear D gene. The length of the CDR3 is 11 residues. V dropped 3 bases and J dropped 7 bases, with 3 bases sitting between them. CDR1 and CDR2 from the germline V gene are MDHEN and SYDVKM. DNA of the CDR3: TGTGCCAGCAGTTTTCTCGGGGAGCTGTTTTTT. Its translation is CASSFLGELFF. The variable domain in full, completed from reference TRBV28 and TRBJ2-2, reads DVKVTQSSRYLVKRTGEKVFLECVQDMDHENMFWYRQDPGLGLRLIYFSYDVKMKEKGDIPEGYSVSREKKERFSLILESASTNQTSMYLCASSFLGELFFGEGSRLTVL.

V and J are TRBV7-2 and TRBJ2-7; no firm D call. Trimming took off 2 bases at V and 0 bases at J, with 11 bases between the two ends. CDR1 is SGHTA, CDR2 FQGNSA, per germline. The CDR3 has 15 residues. CDR3 DNA: TGTGCCAGCAGCTTATTCACCGGGTTCTCCTACGAGCAGTACTTC. This encodes CASSLFTGFSYEQYF.